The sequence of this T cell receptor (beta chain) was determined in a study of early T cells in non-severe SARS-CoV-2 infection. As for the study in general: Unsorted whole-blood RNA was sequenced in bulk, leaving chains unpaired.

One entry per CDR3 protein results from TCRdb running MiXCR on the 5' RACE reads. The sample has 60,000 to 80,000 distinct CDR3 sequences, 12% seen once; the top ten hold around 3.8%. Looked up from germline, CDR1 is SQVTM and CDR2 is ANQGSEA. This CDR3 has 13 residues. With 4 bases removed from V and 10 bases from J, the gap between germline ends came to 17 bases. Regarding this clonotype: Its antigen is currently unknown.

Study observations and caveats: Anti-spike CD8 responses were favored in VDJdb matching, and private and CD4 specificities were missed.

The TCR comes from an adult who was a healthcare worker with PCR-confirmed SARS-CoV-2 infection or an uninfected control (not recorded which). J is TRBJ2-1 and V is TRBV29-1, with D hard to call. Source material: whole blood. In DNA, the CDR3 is TGCAGCGTTGCAATATGGAGCCCGAAGGAGCAGTTCTTC. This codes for CSVAIWSPKEQFF.